The rows below give T cell receptor beta chains drawn from one sample of a study of shared clonotypes between healthy human individuals. Sequenced by immunoSEQ multiplex PCR; TCRdb stores in-frame clones only, minus some. The sample holds some 650,000 clones, around 97% seen once. The specimen sequenced was naive CD4+ T cells sorted from blood. Receptors originate from a woman aged 25-40 years in good health. CDR3s include the opening cysteine and the closing phenylalanine or tryptophan. The order of the fields is V gene, D gene, clone size, J gene, CDR3 DNA, CDR3 protein. D genes are given only for firm matches. Some rows have no size entry. The others give once, few or many, or a class for an expanded clone.

TRBV5-1	NA	NA	TRBJ2-7	TGCGCCAGCAGCCCTGACAGGTCGGGAGTTGACGAGCAGTACTTC	CASSPDRSGVDEQYF
TRBV6-5	NA	NA	TRBJ1-1	TGTGCCAGCAGTTACTCACAAATCACTGAAGCTTTCTTT	CASSYSQITEAFF
TRBV30	NA	NA	TRBJ1-1	TGTGCCTGGAGTGCTACAGTTAGGCCTGAAGCTTTCTTT	CAWSATVRPEAFF
TRBV10-3	TRBD2	NA	TRBJ2-7	TGTGCCATCAGTGAAGGGCTAGCGGGAGCCAAGCAGTACTTC	CAISEGLAGAKQYF
TRBV7-9	TRBD2	NA	TRBJ2-1	TGTGCCAGCAGCTTAAGGCTAGCGGGAGGCAATGAGCAGTTCTTC	CASSLRLAGGNEQFF
TRBV29-1	TRBD2	NA	TRBJ2-3	TGCAGCGTTGTTCGTCCCCGTGCTGGGACTAGCGGTCAGATAACGCAGTATTTT	CSVVRPRAGTSGQITQYF
TRBV11-2	TRBD2	NA	TRBJ2-7	TGTGCCAGCAGGTTACTAGCGGGCGGCCCCAGAAACTACGAGCAGTACTTC	CASRLLAGGPRNYEQYF
TRBV4-1	NA	NA	TRBJ2-1	TGCGCCAGCAGCCAGGCCTTAAACAATGAGCAGTTCTTC	CASSQALNNEQFF
TRBV7-9	NA	NA	TRBJ2-7	TGTGCCAGCAGCTTAGTCCCCGAAACCTACGAGCAGTACTTC	CASSLVPETYEQYF
TRBV5-1	NA	NA	TRBJ2-1	TGCGCCAGCAGCTTGGGAACAGTCAATGAGCAGTTCTTC	CASSLGTVNEQFF
TRBV19	NA	NA	TRBJ2-7	TGTGCCAGTAGTCGGGACGGGACCTACGAGCAGTACTTC	CASSRDGTYEQYF
TRBV27	NA	NA	TRBJ2-2	TGTGCCAGCAGTTTATTCTCCGGGGAGCTGTTTTTT	CASSLFSGELFF
TRBV19	TRBD1	NA	TRBJ1-1	TGTGCCAGTATCGGGTTTCCAGGCCGGACAGGGGGCTATGAAGCTTTCTTT	CASIGFPGRTGGYEAFF
TRBV21-1	NA	NA	TRBJ2-7	TGTGCCATCATGCGGGATTACGAGCAGTACTTC	CAIMRDYEQYF
TRBV5-1	NA	few	TRBJ1-2	TGCGCCAGCAGCTTGGCAGGGAACTATGGCTACACCTTC	CASSLAGNYGYTF
TRBV28	NA	NA	TRBJ1-1	TGTGCCAGCAGGGAGGGGGGACAATTGAACACTGAAGCTTTCTTT	CASREGGQLNTEAFF
TRBV27	TRBD2	NA	TRBJ2-2	TGTGCCAGCAGTCTAACTAGCGGGACAACCGGGGAGCTGTTTTTT	CASSLTSGTTGELFF
TRBV10-3	NA	NA	TRBJ2-3	TGTGCCATCAGCGGAGACTCCCGGGACTCCTACACAGATACGCAGTATTTT	CAISGDSRDSYTDTQYF
TRBV30	TRBD1	NA	TRBJ2-5	TGTGCCTGGAGTTACAGGGGGCGGAGGGAGACCCAGTACTTC	CAWSYRGRRETQYF
TRBV28	TRBD1	NA	TRBJ1-2	TGTGCCAGCAGTCTTGGGACAGATTATGGCTACACCTTC	CASSLGTDYGYTF
TRBV19	NA	NA	TRBJ2-7	TGTGCCAGCCGGGACTGGGTGGACTACGAGCAGTACTTC	CASRDWVDYEQYF
TRBV30	NA	NA	TRBJ1-1	TGTGCCTGGACCCGAGGGCAGGCCATGAGGGACACTGAAGCTTTCTTT	CAWTRGQAMRDTEAFF
TRBV7-9	TRBD2	NA	TRBJ2-7	TGTGCCAGCAGCTTTGGGCCGACTAGCGGGAGATACGAGCAGTACTTC	CASSFGPTSGRYEQYF
TRBV6-1	NA	NA	TRBJ1-5	TGTGCCAGCAGTGCGGACGGTGGCAGCAATCAGCCCCAGCATTTT	CASSADGGSNQPQHF
TRBV13	TRBD1	NA	TRBJ2-7	TGTGCCAGCAGCCTACGGGACAGGGCCCCTGGCGAGCAGTACTTC	CASSLRDRAPGEQYF
TRBV5-4	TRBD2	NA	TRBJ2-1	TGTGCCAGCAGCTTGTTGTCGCTAGCGGGAGGTTACAATGAGCAGTTCTTC	CASSLLSLAGGYNEQFF
TRBV19	NA	NA	TRBJ2-3	TGTGCCAGTAACCCCCGGGTGGGCACAGATACGCAGTATTTT	CASNPRVGTDTQYF
TRBV5-1	TRBD2	NA	TRBJ2-5	TGCGCCAGCAGCGAGACGGGACTAGCGGGAGTTAGGCAAGAGACCCAGTACTTC	CASSETGLAGVRQETQYF
TRBV10-1	NA	once	TRBJ2-7	TGCGCCAGCTCCCAGGGTAGCGTTCAAGAGCAGTACTTC	CASSQGSVQEQYF
TRBV6-5	NA	NA	TRBJ1-6	TGTGCCAGCAGAAGGGGAAGCTCCTATAATTCACCCCTCCACTTT	CASRRGSSYNSPLHF
TRBV6-5	TRBD1	NA	TRBJ1-4	TGTGCCAGCAGTACCCCCGGGACAGCTAATGAAAAACTGTTTTTT	CASSTPGTANEKLFF
TRBV6-1	TRBD1	NA	TRBJ2-3	TGTGCCAGCAGTGGAAGGACAGGGGGGACCACAGATACGCAGTATTTT	CASSGRTGGTTDTQYF
TRBV10-3	NA	NA	TRBJ2-3	TGTGCCATCAGTGCTGTCGGGGGCGACACAGATACGCAGTATTTT	CAISAVGGDTDTQYF
TRBV11-1	TRBD1	once	TRBJ2-7	TGTGCCAGCAGCTTGGGTCAGGGGGACTACGAGCAGTACTTC	CASSLGQGDYEQYF
TRBV5-1	TRBD2	NA	TRBJ2-1	TGCGCCAGCAGCGCCTTTGCGGGAGCCTACAATGAGCAGTTCTTC	CASSAFAGAYNEQFF
TRBV6-1	NA	NA	TRBJ1-1	TGTGCCAGCATTCCAGGGCTAATGAACACTGAAGCTTTCTTT	CASIPGLMNTEAFF
TRBV7-8	NA	NA	TRBJ1-2	TGTGCCAGCAGCAAGGACAAGCCTAACTATGGCTACACCTTC	CASSKDKPNYGYTF
TRBV5-6	NA	NA	TRBJ2-2	TGTGCCAGCAGCCAACTCTACAACACCGGGGAGCTGTTTTTT	CASSQLYNTGELFF
TRBV28	TRBD2	NA	TRBJ2-4	TGTGCCAGCAATCCCGGACTAGCGGCTTACAAAAACATTCAGTACTTC	CASNPGLAAYKNIQYF
TRBV6-1	NA	NA	TRBJ2-7	TGTGCCAGCGTTAGGTGGGGAAACGAGCAGTACTTC	CASVRWGNEQYF
TRBV28	NA	NA	TRBJ1-4	TGTGCCAGCAGTTTGGAAGACAGCGAAACTAATGAAAAACTGTTTTTT	CASSLEDSETNEKLFF
TRBV30	NA	few	TRBJ2-1	TGTGCCTGGACGGGATACAATGAGCAGTTCTTC	CAWTGYNEQFF
TRBV2	NA	NA	TRBJ1-1	TGTGCCAGCAGCGGGCAATGGCGGAACACTGAAGCTTTCTTT	CASSGQWRNTEAFF
TRBV6-5	NA	NA	TRBJ2-3	TGTGCCAGCGGTTTGACCAACACAGATACGCAGTATTTT	CASGLTNTDTQYF
TRBV5-1	NA	few	TRBJ2-7	TGCGCCAGCAGCTTGGGAATAGGGACTTTTTACGAGCAGTACTTC	CASSLGIGTFYEQYF
TRBV5-1	TRBD1	NA	TRBJ1-2	TGCGCCAGCAGCTTGGGAGCACAGCAGGGGGCTGGCTATGGCTACACCTTC	CASSLGAQQGAGYGYTF
TRBV27	TRBD2	NA	TRBJ2-3	TGTGCCAGCATTAGCGGGAGCCGAGGTCGCGGCTGGGCCTCAGATACGCAGTATTTT	CASISGSRGRGWASDTQYF
TRBV2	TRBD1	NA	TRBJ2-3	TGTGCCAGCAGTGAATATGGGCCCGGGACAGCTAGCACAGATACGCAGTATTTT	CASSEYGPGTASTDTQYF
TRBV10-3	TRBD2	NA	TRBJ2-1	TGTGCCATCAGTGACTTCAGCGGGAGACGGGACAATGAGCAGTTCTTC	CAISDFSGRRDNEQFF
TRBV2	NA	NA	TRBJ2-2	TGTGCCAGCACGTTCGCGAACACCGGGGAGCTGTTTTTT	CASTFANTGELFF
TRBV5-1	NA	NA	TRBJ2-3	TGCGCCAGCAGCCCCGGTATTTTGGAGACGCAGTATTTT	CASSPGILETQYF
TRBV7-9	TRBD1	NA	TRBJ2-2	TGTGCCAGCAGCTCGCAATCGAACAGGGGAAACACCGGGGAGCTGTTTTTT	CASSSQSNRGNTGELFF
TRBV5-4	TRBD1	NA	TRBJ2-7	TGTGCCAGCAGCAACGGGACAGGGGGCGTCTACGAGCAGTACTTC	CASSNGTGGVYEQYF
TRBV9	NA	NA	TRBJ1-3	TGTGCCAGTGGTCAGGGCTCTGGAAACACCATATATTTT	CASGQGSGNTIYF
TRBV6-5	NA	few	TRBJ1-5	TGTGCCAGCAGTTACTCACCAGGGACGGATCAGCCCCAGCATTTT	CASSYSPGTDQPQHF
TRBV27	TRBD2	NA	TRBJ2-3	TGTGCCAGCAGTTGGGGAAGGACTAGAACAGATACGCAGTATTTT	CASSWGRTRTDTQYF
TRBV6-1	TRBD1	NA	TRBJ1-1	TGTGCCAGCAGTGAAGGAGGGACAGGTTCGTTCACTGAAGCTTTCTTT	CASSEGGTGSFTEAFF
TRBV7-9	TRBD1	NA	TRBJ2-7	TGTGCCAGCAGCCACACGTCGCCCGGGACAGGCGGATACGAGCAGTACTTC	CASSHTSPGTGGYEQYF
TRBV19	NA	NA	TRBJ2-2	TGTGCCAGTACTTCTTTGGCAGGCGGGATTACGACCGGGGAGCTGTTTTTT	CASTSLAGGITTGELFF
TRBV19	NA	NA	TRBJ2-7	TGTGCCAGTAGTATGACCGACAGTGGCGAGCAGTACTTC	CASSMTDSGEQYF